This T cell receptor beta chain was profiled in a study of cytomegalovirus exposure and HLA in healthy donors. The PCR employed 60 Vbeta primers together with 13 Jbeta primers. Some clones are missing from TCRdb's copy, which holds only in-frame ones; the method was immunoSEQ multiplex PCR. Among 150,000 to 200,000 clones listed, roughly four fifths were seen once. The V and J ends lost 0 bases and 8 bases respectively, with 20 bases between them. The germline V gene has CDR1 MGHDK and CDR2 SYGVNS. The CDR3 runs to 18 residues. The clonotype originates from a man in his forties in good health and CMV-seropositive. The sample consisted of PBMCs. The chain carries TRBV25-1 and TRBJ1-6; D remains unclear. The CDR3, as DNA: TGTGCCAGCAGTGAATATCGTAGGGAGGGCCGTTGGGATTCACCCCTCCACTTT. Its protein product is CASSEYRREGRWDSPLHF. Combining the CDR3 with reference TRBV25-1 and TRBJ1-6 gives the whole variable domain EADIYQTPRYLVIGTGKKITLECSQTMGHDKMYWYQQDPGMELHLIHYSYGVNSTEKGDLSSESTVSRIRTEHFPLTLESARPSHTSQYLCASSEYRREGRWDSPLHFGNGTRLTVT.